This TCR beta chain is drawn from a study of T cell repertoires in cytomegalovirus infection. For the study at large: Matching HLA type, along with CMV infection, was indicated by public TCR beta signatures.

Germline lookup yields CDR1 LNHDA and CDR2 SQIVND (reference sequence). Losses at the gene ends were 5 bases for V and 2 bases for J; bases not matched to a gene: 4. The CDR3 has 15 amino acids. This clonotype was counted many times. Its antigen is not known. TCRdb re-called the reads with MiXCR, one entry per CDR3 protein. The sample gives hundreds of thousands of distinct CDR3 sequences, 35% of which show up once; under 3.5% is in the top ten. Study-level findings and limits: Accumulated public TCR beta family frequency recognized individuals carrying CMV together with the relevant HLA. Clonotypes of TCR beta that were HLA-C-restricted and CMV-specific dominated the ex vivo response.

V and J are TRBV19 and TRBJ2-2, with 8 bases matching TRBD1. The receptor was isolated from a human donor in good health (CMV status not recorded). Some clones in this sample may be carry-over from other donors' samples. Sequencing input: PBMCs. CDR3 coding DNA: TGTGCCAGTAGTCGACAGGGGCGAAACACCGGGGAGCTGTTTTTT. It encodes CASSRQGRNTGELFF.